Below are 15 T cell receptor beta chains sequenced from a single sample in a study of OX40 agonist ivuxolimab in advanced cancers. The data were produced by immunoSEQ multiplex PCR, yet TCRdb's version contains in-frame clones alone and is incomplete. Of about 37,000 clones listed, roughly 80% are singletons. This sample comprised CD4+ or CD8+ T cells sorted from blood, obtained in a trial of the OX40 agonist ivuxolimab. These receptors originate from an adult with an advanced solid tumor such as melanoma, head and neck, liver or kidney cancer.

This chain joins TRBV11-3 and TRBJ1-1, with D uncertain. Trimming removed 5 bases at V and 3 bases at J, with 10 bases between. Germline CDR1 and CDR2: SGHNT and YENEEA. This CDR3 comprises 13 residues. CDR3 protein: CASSIGRYTEAFF. CDR3 bases: TGTGCCAGCAGCATCGGACGGTACACTGAAGCTTTCTTT.

This clone is a singleton in its sample. This CDR3 is CASSSQTGANVLTF. As DNA, the CDR3 is TGTGCCAGCAGCTCCCAGACAGGGGCCAACGTCCTGACTTTC. This sequence joins TRBV7-3 and TRBJ2-6; no clear D gene. Trimming stripped 4 bases from V and 4 bases from J, with 8 bases between. Per germline, CDR1 SGHTA and CDR2 FQGTGA. This CDR3 is 14 amino acids long. Using reference TRBV7-3 and TRBJ2-6 for the parts outside the CDR3, the full variable domain is GAGVSQTPSNKVTEKGKYVELRCDPISGHTALYWYRQSLGQGPEFLIYFQGTGAADDSGLPNDRFFAVRPEGSVSTLKIQRTERGDSAVYLCASSSQTGANVLTFGAGSRLTVL.

The gene calls are TRBV28 and TRBJ2-1, with 8 nucleotides matching TRBD2. Germline values: CDR1 MDHEN, CDR2 SYDVKM. The J segment lost 7 bases and the V segment lost 8 bases, leaving 7 bases of the junction unmatched. The CDR3 has 13 amino acids. CDR3 protein: CASLRGGVNEQFF. As DNA, the CDR3 is TGTGCCAGCCTTCGGGGGGGAGTTAATGAGCAGTTCTTC.

The gene calls are TRBV18 and TRBJ2-2; 7 bases match TRBD2. Unmatched junction bases numbered 3, after V lost 3 bases and J lost 8 bases. Germline values: CDR1 KGHSH, CDR2 LQKENI. This CDR3 is 13 amino acids long. The CDR3 bases are TGTGCCAGCTCACCGCGCGGGAGTGGGGAGCTGTTTTTT. Its protein product is CASSPRGSGELFF.

V and J are TRBV5-8 and TRBJ1-2; TRBD1 agrees at 8 bases. The junction had 9 bases not matched to a gene; V was cut back by 5 bases and J by 6 bases. Germline assignment: CDR1 SGHTS and CDR2 YDEGEE. The length of the CDR3 is 14 residues. CDR3 residues: CASSVTGVIDGYTF. CDR3 in DNA: TGTGCCAGCAGTGTGACAGGGGTTATCGATGGCTACACCTTC.

This clone was seen a single time. The genes are TRBV10-3 and TRBJ1-2; D is ambiguous. The CDR3 is 14 residues long. Trimming stripped 2 bases from V and 4 bases from J, with 11 bases between. Germline CDR1 ENHRY, CDR2 SYGVKD. CDR3 nucleotides: TGTGCCATCAGTGAGGAGGTTAAAATCTATGGCTACACCTTC. It encodes CAISEEVKIYGYTF.

The gene calls are TRBV9 and TRBJ2-7; D ambiguous. V was trimmed by 5 bases and J by 2 bases, leaving 11 bases between them. The germline V gene encodes CDR1 SGDLS and CDR2 YYNGEE. The CDR3 sequence is 13 residues long. CDR3 region: CASRTEGPYEQYF. CDR3 nucleotide sequence: TGTGCCAGCAGGACGGAAGGTCCCTACGAGCAGTACTTC.

Written as DNA, the CDR3 is TGTGCCAGTAGTATTGAGGAGAATTCACCCCTCCACTTT. Amino acid sequence: CASSIEENSPLHF. The chain couples TRBV19 to TRBJ1-6; D is unclear. The V and J ends lost 3 bases and 7 bases respectively, with 7 bases between them. CDR1 LNHDA and CDR2 SQIVND come from the germline V gene (reference sequence). CDR3 length: 13 residues.

This sequence joins TRBV28 and TRBJ2-7; D may match TRBD1 or TRBD2 (5 bases each). The CDR3 consists of 15 residues. Germline values: CDR1 MDHEN, CDR2 SYDVKM. Deletions cut 6 bases from V and 2 bases from J, with 17 bases between. CDR3 nucleotide sequence: TGTGCCAGCAGACCCGGGACGACTGCAACCTACGAGCAGTACTTC. Translating gives CASRPGTTATYEQYF.

This rearrangement joins TRBV14 to TRBJ1-1, with D perhaps matching TRBD1 (6 bases). This CDR3 is 16 amino acids long. CDR1 is SGHDN and CDR2 is FVKESK in the germline V gene. V was pared by 0 bases and J by 10 bases, with 21 bases between. The CDR3 nucleotides are TGTGCCAGCAGCCAAGAAACGGGGTTCAGGGGCGGTGGAGCTTTCTTT. Translating gives CASSQETGFRGGGAFF.

The rearrangement joins TRBV7-3 to TRBJ2-3; TRBD2 agrees at 9 bases. V lost 5 bases and J lost 5; bases outside the gene matches: 5. This CDR3 is 14 amino acids long. CDR1 is SGHTA, CDR2 FQGTGA, per germline. CDR3 sequence: CASSRGGAEDTQYF. The CDR3 DNA reads TGTGCCAGCAGCCGCGGGGGGGCGGAAGATACGCAGTATTTT. Variable domain in full (rest from reference TRBV7-3 and TRBJ2-3): GAGVSQTPSNKVTEKGKYVELRCDPISGHTALYWYRQSLGQGPEFLIYFQGTGAADDSGLPNDRFFAVRPEGSVSTLKIQRTERGDSAVYLCASSRGGAEDTQYFGPGTRLTVL.

This clone has only a few counts. V gene TRBV5-6 combines with J gene TRBJ2-7, with 8 bases lining up with TRBD1. From germline, CDR1 is SGHDT and CDR2 YYEEEE. Losses at the gene ends were 0 bases for V and 2 bases for J; bases not matched to a gene: 4. There are 15 residues in the CDR3. The CDR3, as DNA: TGTGCCAGCAGCTTGGCCGGGACAGGTCCCTACGAGCAGTACTTC. This gives the protein CASSLAGTGPYEQYF. Full variable domain (outside the CDR3, taken from reference TRBV5-6 and TRBJ2-7): DAGVTQSPTHLIKTRGQQVTLRCSPKSGHDTVSWYQQALGQGPQFIFQYYEEEERQRGNFPDRFSGHQFPNYSSELNVNALLLGDSALYLCASSLAGTGPYEQYFGPGTRLTVT.

The chain joins TRBV28 to TRBJ2-7, with D unclear. The CDR3 has 14 residues. Germline V gene data show CDR1 as MDHEN and CDR2 as SYDVKM. V was clipped by 2 bases and J by 2 bases, with 10 bases between them. In DNA form, the CDR3 reads TGTGCCAGCAGTTTAGGGCAGATTGCCTACGAGCAGTACTTC. The encoded protein is CASSLGQIAYEQYF.

A few counts support this clone. This chain connects TRBV7-6 to TRBJ1-3; maybe TRBD1 (6 bases). The CDR3 totals 17 residues. V lost 5 bases and J lost 3, with 20 bases in between. The germline V gene has CDR1 SGHVS and CDR2 FNYEAQ. The DNA for the CDR3 is TGTGCCAGCAGCCCCCGTCTGAGGACAGAAATTGGAAACACCATATATTTT. Its protein product is CASSPRLRTEIGNTIYF.

V and J are TRBV30 and TRBJ2-1; 12 bases align to TRBD2. V was pared by 1 base and J by 5 bases, with 3 bases of the junction left unmatched. The CDR3 contains 15 residues. The germline V gene has CDR1 GTSNPN and CDR2 SVGIG (reference sequence). For the CDR3, the DNA is TGTGCCTGGAGTGGACTAGCGGGAGTCGACAATGAGCAGTTCTTC. This gives the protein CAWSGLAGVDNEQFF.